Detailed here is one T cell receptor (beta chain). What it binds is not known. The data derive from a study of cytomegalovirus exposure and HLA in healthy donors. General study findings and limits: A later analysis by the authors found several of the most significant clusters apparently linked to common viral pathogens. Evidence from a later analysis indicated that most CMV-associated TCR beta chains looked HLA-restricted. Presence/absence analyses treated sequencing depth as roughly uniform across donors.

The PCR was carried out with 60 Vbeta primers and 13 Jbeta primers. Profiling relied on immunoSEQ multiplex PCR, and the TCRdb table lists in-frame clones only, not all of them. The repertoire holds about 170,000 clones, with almost 75% as singletons. Per germline, CDR1 SGHTA and CDR2 FQGNSA. Deletions cut 5 bases from V and 4 bases from J, with 12 bases between. CDR3 size: 13 residues. The V call is TRBV7-2, the J call TRBJ2-7, with TRBD2 as a possible D gene (6 bases). The receptor's source is a young woman in good health and CMV-seropositive. Sequences were obtained from PBMCs. The CDR3 DNA follows: TGTGCCAGCAGCAGTAGCGGCGAATACGAGCAGTACTTC. Its protein product is CASSSSGEYEQYF.